The rows below give T cell receptor beta chains drawn from one sample of a study of T cell responses to AZD1222 COVID-19 vaccine. The assay was immunoSEQ multiplex PCR, and TCRdb's table has in-frame clones only and misses some. Of around 160,000 clones listed, 90% to 95% are singletons. The input for sequencing was peripheral blood, taken 28 days after the second AZD1222 dose. The receptors here all came from an adult who received the AZD1222 COVID-19 vaccine. CDR3s include the opening cysteine and the closing phenylalanine or tryptophan. D genes are given only for firm matches. Size is stated for part of the rows, as once, few or many counts, or as a class when the clone is expanded.

d_gene	j_gene	abundance	v_gene	CDR3nt	CDR3aa
NA	TRBJ2-1	NA	TRBV15	TGTGCCACCAGCAGAGAGACTACCGGGATCTACAATGAGCAGTTCTTC	CATSRETTGIYNEQFF
TRBD1	TRBJ2-2	NA	TRBV7-2	TGTGCCAGCAGCTTGTATACAGGGGCTCTGGCGCTGTTTTTT	CASSLYTGALALFF
NA	TRBJ1-6	NA	TRBV5-4	TGTGCCAGCAGCTTGGCGGCAGCTGCGAACTCACCCCTCCACTTT	CASSLAAAANSPLHF
NA	TRBJ1-1	NA	TRBV5-5	TGTGCCAGCAGTTGGGGTGCGGGGCTTGGGACTGAAGCTTTCTTT	CASSWGAGLGTEAFF
NA	TRBJ2-1	NA	TRBV11-2	TGTGCCAGCAGCTTAGTGCCGTTAGGGCCAGTTGACAATGAGCAGTTCTTC	CASSLVPLGPVDNEQFF
NA	TRBJ2-5	NA	TRBV20-1	TGCAGTGCTAGACCCGGGGGGACCCAGTACTTC	CSARPGGTQYF
NA	TRBJ1-1	NA	TRBV2	TGTGCCAGCAGCTTAGAGAACACTGAAGCTTTCTTT	CASSLENTEAFF
TRBD1	TRBJ1-3	once	TRBV10-3	TGTGCCATCAGTCGGACAGGGGTTGGGTCTGGAAACACCATATATTTT	CAISRTGVGSGNTIYF
NA	TRBJ1-3	once	TRBV7-7	TGTGCCAGCAGCCAAACGGCAGGGGACGGAAACACCATATATTTT	CASSQTAGDGNTIYF
TRBD1	TRBJ2-3	NA	TRBV28	TGTGCCAGCAGTATGGGGACAGCACGGTATTTT	CASSMGTARYF
TRBD1	TRBJ2-7	NA	TRBV5-5	TGTGCCAGCAGCTTGGCTACAGGGGGACCGTTGAGCGAGCAGTACTTC	CASSLATGGPLSEQYF
NA	TRBJ2-7	NA	TRBV29-1	TGCAGCGGTAGCAGGGGAGATAACGAGCAGTACTTC	CSGSRGDNEQYF
NA	TRBJ1-4	NA	TRBV21-1	TGTGCCAGCAGCAAATGGAGACAGGGGGAAACTAATGAAAAACTGTTTTTT	CASSKWRQGETNEKLFF
TRBD2	TRBJ2-3	NA	TRBV30	TGTGCCTGGAGTTGGGCTAGCGGGAGGGTTCAGGGTCTCACAGATACGCAGTATTTT	CAWSWASGRVQGLTDTQYF
NA	TRBJ2-7	NA	TRBV24-1	TGTGCCACCAGTGATTTCCCAGTCACCTACGAGCAGTACTTC	CATSDFPVTYEQYF
NA	TRBJ2-5	NA	TRBV3-1/TRBV3-2	TGTGCCAGCAGCCAAGATACAGGTGGAGAGACCCAGTACTTC	CASSQDTGGETQYF
NA	TRBJ2-2	NA	TRBV11-2	TGTGCCAGCAGCTTAGGAGGGACCGGGGAGCTGTTTTTT	CASSLGGTGELFF
NA	TRBJ1-2	once	TRBV7-2	TGTGCCAGCAGCCCCGGTCCGGGGTACTATGGCTACACCTTC	CASSPGPGYYGYTF
NA	TRBJ2-7	once	TRBV7-8	TGTGCCAGCAGCTTAGGACTGCGAAGCGACGAGCAGTACTTC	CASSLGLRSDEQYF
TRBD2	TRBJ2-1	NA	TRBV19	TGTGCCAGTAGTACCCCAACCGGACTAGCGGGAAAGAACAATGAGCAGTTCTTC	CASSTPTGLAGKNNEQFF
TRBD2	TRBJ2-1	once	TRBV2	TGTGCCAGCAGTTCCCAAGCGGGACTGTTAAACAATGAGCAGTTCTTC	CASSSQAGLLNNEQFF
TRBD1	TRBJ1-4	NA	TRBV3-1/TRBV3-2	TGTGCCAGCAGCCAAGGAGGAAGAAACAGGGGAACTGAAAAACTGTTTTTT	CASSQGGRNRGTEKLFF
NA	TRBJ2-2	NA	TRBV5-1	TGCGCCAGCACCTGGGGGAACACCGGGGAGCTGTTTTTT	CASTWGNTGELFF
NA	TRBJ1-3	NA	TRBV13	TGTGCCAGCAGCTCCCAGACCGCAGCCACCATATATTTT	CASSSQTAATIYF
TRBD2	TRBJ2-1	NA	TRBV27	TGTGCCAGCACCCTCACTAGCGGGAGTAGGGATGAGCAGTTCTTC	CASTLTSGSRDEQFF
NA	TRBJ2-1	NA	TRBV11-2	TGTGCCAGCAGCCCCACACGACATGAGCAGTTCTTC	CASSPTRHEQFF
NA	TRBJ1-1	NA	TRBV6-6	TGTGCCAGCAGCCTATGGGTAGGAGGGGACACTGAAGCTTTCTTT	CASSLWVGGDTEAFF
NA	TRBJ1-2	NA	TRBV27	TGTGCCAGCAGTTTATCGGAAACCGGGGGGCTAGAAGGCTACACCTTC	CASSLSETGGLEGYTF
TRBD2	TRBJ2-7	NA	TRBV19	TGTGCCAGTAGTATAGTGGCAACCGGGGGGGAGCAGTACTTC	CASSIVATGGEQYF
NA	TRBJ1-5	NA	TRBV16	TGTGCCAGCAGCCAACTGTCTGGGAATCTCGGTCAGCCCCAGCATTTT	CASSQLSGNLGQPQHF
TRBD1	TRBJ1-2	NA	TRBV30	TGTGCCTGGAGTCGACAGGGGGCGAGGAACTATGGCTACACCTTC	CAWSRQGARNYGYTF
TRBD2	TRBJ2-7	NA	TRBV15	TGTGCCACCAGCAGAGATAGGGGACTAGCGGGCGGGGAGCAGTACTTC	CATSRDRGLAGGEQYF
NA	TRBJ2-1	NA	TRBV6-5	TGTGCCAGCAGAAAAAAGAATGAGCAGTTCTTC	CASRKKNEQFF
TRBD1	TRBJ1-5	NA	TRBV30	TGTGCCTGGAGTCACCGGGACAGAATATATCAGCCCCAGCATTTT	CAWSHRDRIYQPQHF
NA	TRBJ2-7	NA	TRBV5-6	TGTGCCAGCAGCCTGAGCTCCTACGAGCAGTACTTC	CASSLSSYEQYF
TRBD1	TRBJ1-2	NA	TRBV5-1	TGCGCCAGCAGCTTGGACAGGGGCAACTATGGCTACACCTTC	CASSLDRGNYGYTF
TRBD2	TRBJ2-1	NA	TRBV9	TGTGCCAGCAGCGTAGAGACTAGCGGGAGTAGAGATGAGCAGTTCTTC	CASSVETSGSRDEQFF
TRBD2	TRBJ2-7	few	TRBV4-1	TGCGCCAGCAGCCCCTTATCGGGGAGGGACCGCTCCTACGAGCAGTACTTC	CASSPLSGRDRSYEQYF
NA	TRBJ1-1	NA	TRBV14	TGTGCCAGCAGCCAATCCAGGGGTGGAGGAACTGAAGCTTTCTTT	CASSQSRGGGTEAFF
NA	TRBJ1-4	NA	TRBV30	TGTGCCTGGAGTGCCACCTACAAGATTGAAAAACTGTTTTTT	CAWSATYKIEKLFF
NA	TRBJ2-7	NA	TRBV28	TGTGCCAGCAGTTTACCCGGCTACGAGCAGTACTTC	CASSLPGYEQYF